The TCR beta chain described here comes from a study of cytomegalovirus exposure and HLA in healthy donors. The CDR3 consists of 17 residues. The V and J ends lost 4 bases and 0 bases respectively, with 15 bases between them. CDR1 is LGHNA and CDR2 is YNFKEQ in the germline V gene. The PCR ran on 60 Vbeta and 13 Jbeta primers. Libraries were prepared by immunoSEQ multiplex PCR; TCRdb keeps only in-frame clonotypes and omits some of them. This table lists 50,000 or so clones. This chain joins TRBV4-2 and TRBJ2-2; D may be TRBD2 (6 bases). This clonotype originated in a man aged 35 to 55 in good health and CMV-seropositive. What was sequenced was PBMCs. CDR3 protein: CASSPWASGSNTGELFF. DNA for the CDR3: TGTGCCAGCAGCCCTTGGGCCAGCGGGTCGAACACCGGGGAGCTGTTTTTT.